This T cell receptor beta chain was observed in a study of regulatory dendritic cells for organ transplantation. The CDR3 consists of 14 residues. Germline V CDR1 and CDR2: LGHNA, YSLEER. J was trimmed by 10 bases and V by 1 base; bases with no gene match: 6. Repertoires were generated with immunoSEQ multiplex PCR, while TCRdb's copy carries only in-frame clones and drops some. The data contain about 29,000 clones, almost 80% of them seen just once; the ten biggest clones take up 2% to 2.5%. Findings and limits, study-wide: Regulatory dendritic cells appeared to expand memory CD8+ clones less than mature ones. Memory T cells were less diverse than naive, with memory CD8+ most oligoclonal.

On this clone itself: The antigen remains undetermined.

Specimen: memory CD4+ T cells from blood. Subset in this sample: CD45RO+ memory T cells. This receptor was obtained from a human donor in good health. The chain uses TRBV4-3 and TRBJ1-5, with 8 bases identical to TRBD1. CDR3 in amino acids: CASSQGTQGVPQHF. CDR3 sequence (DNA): TGCGCCAGCAGCCAAGGGACACAGGGGGTCCCCCAGCATTTT.